These 11 T cell receptor beta chains originate from one sample sequenced in a study of blood T cell repertoires in COVID-19. The data were produced by immunoSEQ multiplex PCR, yet TCRdb's version contains in-frame clones alone and is incomplete. The sample consists of about 390,000 clones, around 87% of them appearing once. The sequenced sample consisted of peripheral blood. The receptors were gathered from a woman aged 60-75 years with COVID-19, enrolled during active disease.

This clone was seen more than once but under ten times. V and J are TRBV7-9 and TRBJ2-7; 8 bases map to TRBD1. Germline V lookup: CDR1 SEHNR, CDR2 FQNEAQ (reference sequence). The V gene end was trimmed by 4 bases and the J gene end by 7 bases; junction bases not matched to a gene: 6. This CDR3 contains 13 residues. The CDR3 region is CASSSGQAREQYF. CDR3 nucleotides: TGTGCCAGCAGCTCGGGACAGGCGAGAGAGCAGTACTTC.

The chain recombines TRBV9 with TRBJ2-7; possible D gene TRBD2, 5 bases. V was trimmed by 2 bases and J by 2 bases, leaving 14 bases between them. This CDR3 is 15 amino acids long. Germline CDR1 and CDR2: SGDLS and YYNGEE. This chain's CDR3 is CASSVTWTPTYEQYF. CDR3 bases: TGTGCCAGCAGCGTTACGTGGACTCCTACCTACGAGCAGTACTTC.

This clone was seen a handful of times. V gene TRBV18 combines with J gene TRBJ2-7; TRBD2 is a possible D gene (5 bases). The CDR3 totals 14 residues. Germline CDR1 and CDR2: KGHSH and LQKENI. The V and J ends lost 3 bases and 9 bases respectively, with 18 bases between them. This chain's CDR3 is CASSPPAGGRVQYF. The CDR3 DNA reads as TGTGCCAGCTCACCCCCGGCTGGAGGTAGGGTGCAGTACTTC. Supplemented by reference TRBV18 and TRBJ2-7, the full variable domain reads NAGVMQNPRHLVRRRGQEARLRCSPMKGHSHVYWYRQLPEEGLKFMVYLQKENIIDESGMPKERFSAEFPKEGPSILRIQQVVRGDSAAYFCASSPPAGGRVQYFGPGTRLTVT.

CDR3: CSAGQGSTNEKLFF. In DNA, the CDR3 is TGCAGCGCCGGACAGGGGTCAACTAATGAAAAACTGTTTTTT. V is TRBV29-1 and J is TRBJ1-4; 9 bases are a match to TRBD1. There are 14 residues in the CDR3. Germline CDR1 is SQVTM and CDR2 is ANQGSEA. Trimming cost V 7 bases and J 0 bases; bases outside gene matches: 3.

This clone was observed a single time. V gene TRBV6-5 combines with J gene TRBJ2-1; possible D gene TRBD1, 5 bases. Germline CDR1 MNHEY, CDR2 SVGAGI. The length of the CDR3 is 13 residues. The CDR3 protein is CATKGAMGNEQFF. CDR3 nucleotide sequence: TGTGCTACCAAAGGGGCGATGGGGAATGAGCAGTTCTTC.

CDR3 loop: CASSQDLRTGAYTF. For the CDR3, the DNA is TGTGCCAGCAGCCAAGATTTACGGACAGGGGCCTACACCTTC. The gene calls are TRBV4-2 and TRBJ1-2; 9 bases match TRBD1. The CDR3 loop spans 14 amino acids. Germline CDR1 reads LGHNA; CDR2 reads YNFKEQ. V was clipped by 0 bases and J by 10 bases; unmatched bases: 6.

This rearrangement joins TRBV19 to TRBJ2-7; D may be TRBD2 (6 bases). Trimming pared 1 base from V and 2 bases from J, leaving 12 bases between. Looked up from germline, CDR1 is LNHDA and CDR2 is SQIVND (reference sequence). The CDR3 is 15 amino acids. CDR3 sequence (DNA): TGTGCCAGTAGTATAGGAGGGGACTTACCCTACGAGCAGTACTTC. Amino acid sequence: CASSIGGDLPYEQYF. Full variable domain (outside the CDR3, taken from reference TRBV19 and TRBJ2-7): DGGITQSPKYLFRKEGQNVTLSCEQNLNHDAMYWYRQDPGQGLRLIYYSQIVNDFQKGDIAEGYSVSREKKESFPLTVTSAQKNPTAFYLCASSIGGDLPYEQYFGPGTRLTVT.

The V gene is TRBV3-1 (or the pseudogene TRBV3-2), the J gene TRBJ2-3, with a weak D call TRBD2 (6 bases). Trimming took 1 base from V and 0 from J, leaving 8 bases between them. The germline CDR1 and CDR2 sequences are LGHDT and YNNKEL (reference sequence). The CDR3 totals 15 residues. Here the CDR3 DNA reads TGTGCCAGCAGCCAAGCGGGACTCAGCACAGATACGCAGTATTTT. As protein: CASSQAGLSTDTQYF.

J is TRBJ2-4 and V is TRBV5-4, with 10 bases lining up with TRBD1. This CDR3 contains 17 residues. The ends lost 3 bases at V and 7 bases at J; junction bases unmatched: 13. Germline V lookup: CDR1 SGHNT, CDR2 YYREEE (reference sequence). CDR3 coding DNA: TGTGCCAGCAGCTCGGGGCTTGCCGGGACAGGGGCGAACATTCAGTACTTC. Translating gives CASSSGLAGTGANIQYF.

CDR3 sequence: CASSPRGQGIAEQYF. CDR3 DNA: TGTGCCAGCAGCCCCCGCGGACAGGGTATCGCCGAGCAGTACTTC. The chain recombines TRBV28 with TRBJ2-7; 8 bases map to TRBD1. V lost 6 bases, J lost 6 bases, and 13 bases stayed unmatched. Germline assignment: CDR1 MDHEN and CDR2 SYDVKM. This CDR3 is 15 amino acids long. Supplemented by reference TRBV28 and TRBJ2-7, the full variable domain reads DVKVTQSSRYLVKRTGEKVFLECVQDMDHENMFWYRQDPGLGLRLIYFSYDVKMKEKGDIPEGYSVSREKKERFSLILESASTNQTSMYLCASSPRGQGIAEQYFGPGTRLTVT.

The chain recombines TRBV29-1 with TRBJ2-7; the match to TRBD2 covers 7 bases. The CDR3 sequence is 15 residues long. Germline CDR1 and CDR2: SQVTM and ANQGSEA. J lost 2 bases, V lost 4 bases, and 11 bases had no gene match. The CDR3 here is CSVGVAGLGTYEQYF. The DNA for the CDR3 is TGCAGCGTTGGGGTCGCCGGACTAGGGACCTACGAGCAGTACTTC.